Listed here is a single T cell receptor beta chain. Its matching antigen is unknown. This sample is drawn from a study of cytomegalovirus exposure and HLA in healthy donors. General study results and limits: TCR beta chain V- and J-gene trimming was linked, in a later analysis, to a missense variant in DCLRE1C. Sequencing depth roughly uniform across donors was assumed in presence/absence analyses.

This CDR3 comprises 17 residues. Germline values: CDR1 SGHRS, CDR2 YFSETQ. Trimming removed 4 bases at V and 1 base at J, with 21 bases between. The PCR made use of 60 Vbeta and 13 Jbeta primers. Sequencing used immunoSEQ multiplex PCR; TCRdb keeps in-frame clones, though not all of them. The repertoire holds 150,000 to 200,000 clones, with approximately 75% as singletons. The clonotype originates from a girl aged 10 to 17 in good health and CMV-seronegative. This chain connects TRBV5-1 to TRBJ2-7, with D possibly TRBD1 on 6 matching bases. Sequenced material: PBMCs. The CDR3 DNA sequence: TGCGCCAGCAGCGGGGACAAAGGGGGTAGTCCTTCCTACGAGCAGTACTTC. Its translation is CASSGDKGGSPSYEQYF.